This T cell receptor beta chain was observed in a study of blood T cell repertoires in COVID-19. The wider study: Whether acute or convalescent, the COVID-19 samples came from the United States, Italy and Spain. T cells, B-cell-depleted T cells, or PBMCs provided the cDNA or gDNA that served as material.

Per the germline V gene, CDR1 is LGHNA and CDR2 is YNFKEQ. V lost 5 bases to trimming and J lost 5 bases, with 12 bases between them. CDR3 length: 13 amino acids. Original methodology: Reference gene primer amplification gave estimated nucleated cell counts. The data were produced by immunoSEQ multiplex PCR, yet TCRdb's version contains in-frame clones alone and is incomplete. Clone size and V and J calls were adopted from that table, with D and trimming inferred from the DNA. Of fewer than 100,000 clones in the sample, roughly 84% were seen once. V and J are TRBV4-2 and TRBJ1-1, with TRBD1 as a possible D gene (5 bases). The receptor's source is a woman of 80 years or more with acute or convalescent COVID-19. Sequenced material: peripheral blood. The CDR3 is CASSSAGGTEAFF. CDR3 sequence (DNA): TGTGCCAGCAGCTCAGCGGGGGGAACTGAAGCTTTCTTT.